This T cell receptor (beta chain) was identified during a study of blood T cell repertoires in COVID-19. Background on the study: Samples taken during acute and convalescent COVID-19 were collected in the United States, Italy and Spain.

Measured with immunoSEQ multiplex PCR; TCRdb has only the in-frame clones, and not every one. Of about 260,000 clones in the sample, over 80% were seen once. This CDR3 is 12 amino acids long. The germline V gene has CDR1 SGHNT and CDR2 YYREEE (reference sequence). The V end lost 4 bases, the J end lost 3 bases, and 7 bases lay between the germline ends. The specimen sequenced was peripheral blood. This TCR was recovered from a woman in her 40s who had recovered from COVID-19. The genes are TRBV5-4 and TRBJ1-1; the D is unclear. The CDR3 is CASSPQDTEAFF. DNA of the CDR3: TGTGCCAGCAGCCCCCAGGACACTGAAGCTTTCTTT.